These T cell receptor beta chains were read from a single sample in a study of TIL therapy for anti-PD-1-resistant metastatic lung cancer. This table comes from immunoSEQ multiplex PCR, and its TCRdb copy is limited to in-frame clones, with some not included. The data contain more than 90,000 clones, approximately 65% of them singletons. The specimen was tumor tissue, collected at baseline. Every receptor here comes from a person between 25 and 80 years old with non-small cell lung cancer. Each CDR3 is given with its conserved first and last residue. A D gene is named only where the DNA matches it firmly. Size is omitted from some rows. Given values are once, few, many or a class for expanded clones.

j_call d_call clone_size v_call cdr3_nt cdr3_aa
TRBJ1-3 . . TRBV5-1 TGCGCCAGCAGCTTGGACGAGACCTCTGGAAACACCATATATTTT CASSLDETSGNTIYF
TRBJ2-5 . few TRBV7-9 TGTGCCAGCAGCTTGAGTAAACAAGAGACCCAGTACTTC CASSLSKQETQYF
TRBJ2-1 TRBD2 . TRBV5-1 TGCGCCAGCAGCTTGGTCGGGGGAGGGCCTACGGATGAGCAGTTCTTC CASSLVGGGPTDEQFF
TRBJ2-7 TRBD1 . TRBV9 TGTGCCAGCAGCCGCCGGGACAGGGAAGGAAAGAACTACGAGCAGTACTTC CASSRRDREGKNYEQYF
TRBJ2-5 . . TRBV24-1 TGTGCCACCAGTGATAATGCAGGGGCCAAGGAGGAGACCCAGTACTTC CATSDNAGAKEETQYF
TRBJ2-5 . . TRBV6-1 TGTGCCAGCAGACTGGGGGCAGTCCAAGAGACCCAGTACTTC CASRLGAVQETQYF
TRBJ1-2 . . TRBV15 TGTGCCACCAGCAGGGACCGTAAGGGGGATGGCTACACCTTC CATSRDRKGDGYTF
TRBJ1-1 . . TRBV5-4 TGTGCCAGCAGCCCGGGGGGGGGCCTGAACACTGAAGCTTTCTTT CASSPGGGLNTEAFF
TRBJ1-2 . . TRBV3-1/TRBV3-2 TGTGCCAGCAGCCGTCGAACAGAGGAGGATGGCTACACCTTC CASSRRTEEDGYTF
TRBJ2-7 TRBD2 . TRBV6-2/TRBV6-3 TGTGCCAGCAGTTTTTCGCTAGCGGGAGACGAGCAGTACTTC CASSFSLAGDEQYF
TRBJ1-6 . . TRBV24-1 TGTGCCACCAGTGTCTCTTCACCCCTCCACTTT CATSVSSPLHF
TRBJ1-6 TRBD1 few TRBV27 TGTGCCAGCAGTCCACTCCTGACAGGGAGCTATAATTCACCCCTCCACTTT CASSPLLTGSYNSPLHF
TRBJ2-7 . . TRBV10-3 TGTGCCATCAGCATACAGGGCTCCGAGCAGTACTTC CAISIQGSEQYF
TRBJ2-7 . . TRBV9 TGTGCCAGCAGCATCTCGACAAGCTCCTACGAGCAGTACTTC CASSISTSSYEQYF
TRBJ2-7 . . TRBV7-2 TGTGCCAGCAGCTTATTAGACTACGAGCAGTACTTC CASSLLDYEQYF
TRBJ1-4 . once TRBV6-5 TGTGCCAGCAGTAGGGCCTCGGGGGAAAAACTGTTTTTT CASSRASGEKLFF
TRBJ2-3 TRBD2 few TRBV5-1 TGCGCCAGCAGCTTACGACTAGCGGGGAAAGATACGCAGTATTTT CASSLRLAGKDTQYF
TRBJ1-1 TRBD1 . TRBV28 TGTGCCAGCACAGGGGGGAGCCAAGGTCGGGACTTT CASTGGSQGRDF
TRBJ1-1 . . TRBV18 TGTGCCAGCTCACCAAGGACAACCACTGAAGCTTTCTTT CASSPRTTTEAFF
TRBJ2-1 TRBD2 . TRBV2 TGTGCCAGCAGTGAAGCGGCGGGAGGGGTGTTTGAGCAGTTCTTC CASSEAAGGVFEQFF
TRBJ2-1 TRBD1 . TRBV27 TGTGCCAGCAGGAGAGGGGGCCGCTACAATGAGCAGTTCTTC CASRRGGRYNEQFF
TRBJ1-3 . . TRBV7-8 TGTGCCAGCAGCTTAGCGTTGGGGTACACGAACACCATATATTTT CASSLALGYTNTIYF
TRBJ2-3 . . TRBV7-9 TGTGCCAGCAGCTCCCAGGACTTTAGCACAGATACGCAGTATTTT CASSSQDFSTDTQYF
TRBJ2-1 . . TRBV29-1 TGCAGCGTTGAAGACAGCTCCTACAATGAGCAGTTCTTC CSVEDSSYNEQFF
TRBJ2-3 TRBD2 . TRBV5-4 TGTGCCAGCAGCGACCGGGAGGGCGGCACAGATACGCAGTATTTT CASSDREGGTDTQYF
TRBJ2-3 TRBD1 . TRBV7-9 TGTGCCAGCAGCGCGACAGGGTACACAGATACGCAGTATTTT CASSATGYTDTQYF
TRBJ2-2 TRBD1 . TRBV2 TGTGCCAGCAGGGAACAGGGGATGAACACCGGGGAGCTGTTTTTT CASREQGMNTGELFF
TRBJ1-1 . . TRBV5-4 TGTGCCAGCAGCTTGTGGCAGAACACTGAAGCTTTCTTT CASSLWQNTEAFF
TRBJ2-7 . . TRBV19 TGTGCCAGTAGTATCTCTAGGACCGCCTACGAGCAGTACTTC CASSISRTAYEQYF
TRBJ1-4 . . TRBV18 TGTGCCAGCTCGAGACCGACTTCGGGTAATGAAAAACTGTTTTTT CASSRPTSGNEKLFF
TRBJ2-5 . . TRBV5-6 TGTGCCAGCAGCTTGGTCCGGGGCCTGCAAGAGACCCAGTACTTC CASSLVRGLQETQYF
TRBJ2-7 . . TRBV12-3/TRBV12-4 TGTGCCAGCAGTTTTCGGGGGGCCGAGCAGTACTTC CASSFRGAEQYF
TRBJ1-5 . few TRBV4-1 TGCGCCAGCAGCCAAGAGACGGGTTCATGGCCCCAGCATTTT CASSQETGSWPQHF
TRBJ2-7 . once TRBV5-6 TGTGCCAGCACCACTTACGGGAGAAGGCGCCACGAGCAGTACTTC CASTTYGRRRHEQYF
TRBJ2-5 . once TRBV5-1 TGCGCCAGCAAAACACAGAATCGGGAGACCCAGTACTTC CASKTQNRETQYF
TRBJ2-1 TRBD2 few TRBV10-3 TGTGCCATCAGTGCTAGCGGGGGGGCATACAACAATGAGCAGTTCTTC CAISASGGAYNNEQFF
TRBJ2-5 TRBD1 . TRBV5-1 TGCGCCAGCAGCCTCGGACAGCGTCCCAGCGAGGGGGCGACCCAGTACTTC CASSLGQRPSEGATQYF
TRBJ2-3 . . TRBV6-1 TGTGCCAGCAGTGAAGAGGAACATCTAGATACGCAGTATTTT CASSEEEHLDTQYF
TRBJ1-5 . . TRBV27 TGTGCCAGCAGTGTCAATAGCAATCAGCCCCAGCATTTT CASSVNSNQPQHF
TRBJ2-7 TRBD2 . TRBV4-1 TGCGCCAGCAGCCAAGAGGGGACTAGTATCTCCTACGAGCAGTACTTC CASSQEGTSISYEQYF
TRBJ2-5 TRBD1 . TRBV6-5 TGTGCCAGCAGCGACAGGGGGCAAGAGACCCAGTACTTC CASSDRGQETQYF
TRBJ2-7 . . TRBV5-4 TGTGCCAGCAGCTCCCCTGGCTACTCATCCTACGAGCAGTACTTC CASSSPGYSSYEQYF
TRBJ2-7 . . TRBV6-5 TGTGCCAGCAGTATGACGGGGGACTACGAGCAGTACTTC CASSMTGDYEQYF
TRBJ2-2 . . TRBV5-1 TGCGCCAGCAGGGCCGGGACCCTCCTTACCGGGGAGCTGTTTTTT CASRAGTLLTGELFF